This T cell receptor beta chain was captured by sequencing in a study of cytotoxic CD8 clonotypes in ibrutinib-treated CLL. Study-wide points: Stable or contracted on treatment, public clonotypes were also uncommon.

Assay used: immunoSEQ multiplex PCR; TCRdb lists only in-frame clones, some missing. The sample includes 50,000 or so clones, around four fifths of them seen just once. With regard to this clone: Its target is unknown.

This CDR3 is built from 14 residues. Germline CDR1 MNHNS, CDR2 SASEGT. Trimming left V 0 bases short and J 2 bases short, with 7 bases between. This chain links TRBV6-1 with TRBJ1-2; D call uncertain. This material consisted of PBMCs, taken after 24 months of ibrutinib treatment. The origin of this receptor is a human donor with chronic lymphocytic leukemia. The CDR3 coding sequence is TGTGCCAGCAGTGAAGCATTGGGGAACTATGGCTACACCTTC. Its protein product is CASSEALGNYGYTF.